The T cell receptor (beta chain) described here comes from a study of cytomegalovirus exposure and HLA in healthy donors. Study-level results: Associated with cytomegalovirus, according to the listing, were about 160 TCR beta chains. Reports indicate that TCR beta sequences accurately predicted the HLA-A and HLA-B alleles of most subjects.

A single count supports this clone. Its cognate antigen is unknown. The length of the CDR3 is 14 residues. V lost 4 bases and J lost 7; bases outside the gene matches: 10. Looked up from germline, CDR1 is MNHNY and CDR2 is SVGAGI (reference sequence). Vbeta (60) and Jbeta (13) primers were used in the PCR. Only in-frame clones appear in the TCRdb table, and some are missing; sequencing was by immunoSEQ multiplex PCR. The data contain 200,000 to 250,000 clones, approximately 82% of them singletons. The clonotype was recovered from a man aged 18 to 29 in good health and CMV-seronegative. The chain carries TRBV6-6 and TRBJ2-7, with 7 bases fitting TRBD2. The sample consisted of PBMCs. CDR3 amino acids: CASSSSSGWGEQYF. DNA of the CDR3: TGTGCCAGCAGTTCCTCTAGCGGCTGGGGGGAGCAGTACTTC.